A single sample is the source of the 8 T cell receptor beta chains below, sequenced in a study of T-cell reconstitution after alpha-beta-depleted transplantation in children. Preparation of the TCRbeta library was carried out with unique molecular identifiers. One entry per CDR3 protein, called by TCRdb with MiXCR from the PCR reads. The sample has some 490,000 distinct CDR3 sequences; around 13% are singletons. Sequencing used PBMCs from the stem cell graft donor, obtained from the stem cell graft. All receptors derive from a human donor who donated a stem cell graft to a child with combined immunodeficiency.

Here the CDR3 DNA reads TGCAGTGCTAGGAAGAGGGGGCTCGATGGCTACACCTTC. This translates into CSARKRGLDGYTF. The J gene is TRBJ1-2, the V gene TRBV20-1; TRBD1 aligns across 7 bases. J lost 6 bases, V lost 3 bases, and 7 bases had no gene match. The CDR3 is 13 residues long. Germline values: CDR1 DFQATT, CDR2 SNEGSKA (reference sequence).

The CDR3 sequence is CASSHPSLRRFSYNEQFF. The CDR3 bases are TGTGCCAGCAGCCATCCCTCCCTAAGACGGTTCTCCTACAATGAGCAGTTCTTC. This sequence joins TRBV4-2 and TRBJ2-1, with D hard to call. Germline CDR1 reads LGHNA; CDR2 reads YNFKEQ. The CDR3 is 18 amino acids. The ends were cut back, 3 bases at V and 0 bases at J, with 18 bases in the middle.

This clonotype was detected a few times. The rearrangement joins TRBV4-1 to TRBJ2-7, with 8 nucleotides matching TRBD2. Trimming cost V 4 bases and J 0 bases; bases outside gene matches: 8. CDR1 MGHRA and CDR2 YSYEKL come from the germline V gene. This CDR3 has 16 amino acids. As DNA, the CDR3 is TGCGCCAGCAGCCCGGGGGGCGGGACTAGCTCCTACGAGCAGTACTTC. Its translation: CASSPGGGTSSYEQYF.

The chain uses TRBV2 and TRBJ2-3; 8 nucleotides line up with TRBD2. The CDR3 loop spans 13 amino acids. Trimming removed 5 bases from V and 4 bases from J; junction bases left unmatched: 2. CDR1 is SNHLY and CDR2 is FYNNEI in the germline V gene. The CDR3 DNA sequence: TGTGCCAGCAGTCGGGAGGGCCCAGATACGCAGTATTTT. As protein: CASSREGPDTQYF.

This clonotype was found once. The rearrangement links TRBV5-1 to TRBJ1-4, with 9 bases matching TRBD1. Per the germline V gene, CDR1 is SGHRS and CDR2 is YFSETQ. The CDR3 consists of 16 residues. The J segment lost 4 bases and the V segment lost 2 bases, leaving 6 bases of the junction unmatched. The CDR3 is CASSFNPGQGNEKLFF. The CDR3 bases are TGCGCCAGCAGCTTTAATCCGGGACAGGGTAATGAAAAACTGTTTTTT.

The chain recombines TRBV9 with TRBJ2-7; 12 nucleotides line up with TRBD2. Germline lookup yields CDR1 SGDLS and CDR2 YYNGEE. The CDR3 totals 18 residues. The trim removed 0 bases at V and 7 bases at J, leaving 14 bases unmatched. DNA of the CDR3: TGTGCCAGCAGCGTAGGCCCTAGCGGGGGGGCTTCTCTTCGAGAGCAGTACTTC. Its protein product is CASSVGPSGGASLREQYF.

The chain uses TRBV6-5 and TRBJ2-5; D is undetermined. The V end was cut by 0 bases, the J end by 6 bases, with 2 bases between. The CDR3 is made up of 11 amino acids. Germline CDR1 is MNHEY and CDR2 is SVGAGI. This chain's CDR3 is CASSYSQTQYF. The CDR3 nucleotides are TGTGCCAGCAGTTACTCCCAGACCCAGTACTTC.

This clonotype was observed a handful of times. The chain has TRBV6-5 and TRBJ1-1, with a weak D call TRBD1 (6 bases). V lost 4 bases, J lost 1 base, and 13 bases lay in between. CDR1 MNHEY and CDR2 SVGAGI come from the germline V gene. The CDR3 length is 15 residues. CDR3 amino acids: CASSSPDSPNTEAFF. CDR3 DNA: TGTGCCAGCAGTTCTCCGGACAGCCCGAACACTGAAGCTTTCTTT.